This TCR beta chain was profiled in a study of PD-1 blockade in classical Hodgkin lymphoma. Study-wide results and limits: TCR diversity at baseline was reported to be reduced in newly diagnosed patients relative to healthy donors. Exclusion was the outcome for patients who began nivolumab under 1 year after ASCT. Prior to therapy, complete responders displayed diversity much like that of newly diagnosed patients. Prior therapy or disease activity may underlie the repertoire differences, whose causes remain undefined.

This CDR3 has 13 residues. The V gene's germline CDR1 is SGHRS and CDR2 YFSETQ. Trimming at V came to 3 bases and at J to 8 bases, leaving 8 bases not matched to a gene. Here immunoSEQ multiplex PCR was the method, and the copy in TCRdb shows in-frame clones only, minus some. This sample has around 20,000 clones, with 86% found just once. In its sample, this clone was seen a few times. Its cognate antigen is unknown. All patients relapsed after autologous stem cell transplantation, and brentuximab vedotin exposure varied. The chain combines TRBV5-1 with TRBJ2-7; 7 bases are a match to TRBD2. Source: peripheral blood mononuclear cells (PBMCs), taken before the second cycle of nivolumab. This TCR was recovered from a human donor with classical Hodgkin lymphoma. CDR3 nucleotide sequence: TGCGCCAGCAGCTCAGGGACTACATCCCAGCAGTACTTC. It yields the protein CASSSGTTSQQYF.